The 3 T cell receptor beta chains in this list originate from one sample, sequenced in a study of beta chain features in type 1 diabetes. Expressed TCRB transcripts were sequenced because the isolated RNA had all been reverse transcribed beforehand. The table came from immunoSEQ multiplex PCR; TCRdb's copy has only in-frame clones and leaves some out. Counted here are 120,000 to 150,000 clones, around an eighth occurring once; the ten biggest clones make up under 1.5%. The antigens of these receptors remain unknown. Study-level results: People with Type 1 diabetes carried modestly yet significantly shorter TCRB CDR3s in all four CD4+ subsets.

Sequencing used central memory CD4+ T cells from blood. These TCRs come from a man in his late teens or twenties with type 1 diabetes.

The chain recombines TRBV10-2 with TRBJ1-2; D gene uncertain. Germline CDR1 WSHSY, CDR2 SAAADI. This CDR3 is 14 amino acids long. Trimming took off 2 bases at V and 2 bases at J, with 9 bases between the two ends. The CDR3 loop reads CASSEIGANYGYTF. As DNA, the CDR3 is TGCGCCAGCAGTGAGATAGGCGCGAACTATGGCTACACCTTC.

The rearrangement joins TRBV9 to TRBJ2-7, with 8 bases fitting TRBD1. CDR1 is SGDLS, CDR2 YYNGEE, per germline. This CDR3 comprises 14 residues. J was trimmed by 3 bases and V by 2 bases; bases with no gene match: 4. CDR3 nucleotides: TGTGCCAGCAGCGTTCCGGGACAGGTCTACGAGCAGTACTTC. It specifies CASSVPGQVYEQYF.

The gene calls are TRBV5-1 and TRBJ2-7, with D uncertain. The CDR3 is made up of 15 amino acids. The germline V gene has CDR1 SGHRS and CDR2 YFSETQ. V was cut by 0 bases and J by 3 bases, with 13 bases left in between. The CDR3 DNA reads TGCGCCAGCAGCTTGGAGGGCCCATCGTACTACGAGCAGTACTTC. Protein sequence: CASSLEGPSYYEQYF.